This is a list of T cell receptor beta chains from one sample in a study of CD8+ T cells in alopecia areata. The assay was immunoSEQ multiplex PCR, and TCRdb's table has in-frame clones only and misses some. The top ten clones hold 11% of a sample with over 90,000 clones, 80% to 90% of them seen once. Material: CD8+ T cells sorted from blood, obtained between weeks 30 and 35, from a patient treated with tofacitinib. Receptor source: a human donor with alopecia areata. CDR3s leave out the opening cysteine and the closing phenylalanine or tryptophan.

V gene,J gene,CDR3 protein
TRBV18,TRBJ2-1,ASSRIGGDEQF
TRBV9,TRBJ2-7,ASSEGPQARQTYEQY
TRBV9,TRBJ2-3,ASSVDTASTDTQY
TRBV7-6,TRBJ2-1,ASSFAVDLYNEQF
TRBV5-1,TRBJ2-3,ASSSARGPNTQY
TRBV29-1,NA,SVEGGIDEQY
TRBV29-1,TRBJ1-3,SVVTGSAGNTIY
TRBV19,TRBJ2-7,ASSMNGASYEQY
TRBV7-9,TRBJ2-3,ASSSLEAGGPLATDTQY
TRBV6-5,TRBJ2-1,ASSYEGAYNEQF
TRBV30,TRBJ2-5,AWSANQETQY
TRBV7-3,TRBJ1-2,ASSFGDGYT
TRBV27,TRBJ2-3,ASSAGGATDTQY
TRBV25-1,TRBJ2-2,ASSEGGGELF
TRBV30,TRBJ2-2,AWSLAGGTGELF
TRBV11-2,TRBJ2-7,ASSHGTSYEQY
TRBV5-5,TRBJ1-1,ASSFRLDGWDTEAF
TRBV29-1,TRBJ1-2,SVAGDYGYT
TRBV9,TRBJ2-7,ASSVVAGTYEQY
TRBV18,TRBJ2-1,ASSTSSGSSYNEQF
TRBV6-5,TRBJ2-1,ASSYQGGEQF
TRBV4-1,TRBJ1-1,ASSQRGGGNTEAF
TRBV11-3,TRBJ2-1,ASSLYGPAESSYNEQF
TRBV6-1,TRBJ2-2,ATTRSGELF
TRBV7-9,TRBJ1-2,ASSLGTGAGSYGYT
TRBV9,TRBJ2-2,ASSVATLAGAQNTGELF
TRBV28,TRBJ2-7,ASSLGTSGYEQY
TRBV19,TRBJ2-1,ASVGLAWNEQF
TRBV5-1,TRBJ1-1,ASSLDALLSPF
TRBV6-5,TRBJ2-1,ATRGVNEQF
TRBV21-1,TRBJ2-7,ASSKEDSTYEQY
TRBV7-9,TRBJ2-3,ASSSPPDRKDTQY
TRBV15,TRBJ2-5,ATSTLQETQY
TRBV14,TRBJ2-1,ASSHTSGGSSRLLLYNEQF
TRBV29-1,TRBJ2-7,SVEGGEPEQY
TRBV7-9,TRBJ2-3,ASSLPLGGAEDTQY
TRBV7-9,TRBJ2-3,ASSSQRTGGLDTQY
TRBV29-1,TRBJ2-7,SVEDFGQGSTEQY
TRBV13,TRBJ1-1,ASSPNRGQGTEAF
TRBV7-8,TRBJ2-7,ASSRTGSPIIYEQY
TRBV14,TRBJ2-1,ASSHFQGGLNEQF
TRBV2,TRBJ2-1,ASSEGWTSGERGNEQF
TRBV6-5,TRBJ2-1,ASSSGGQGYNEQF
TRBV30,TRBJ2-5,AWSWNQETQY
TRBV9,TRBJ2-7,ASSTGGSLGDEQY
TRBV29-1,TRBJ2-1,SVARAGYNEQF
TRBV5-1,TRBJ2-1,ASSLAGETNEQF
TRBV2,TRBJ2-7,ASNRDSNEQY
TRBV11-1,TRBJ2-6,ASSPGTGGTGANVLT
TRBV11-2,TRBJ1-4,ASSLMYSVNEKLF
TRBV5-1,TRBJ2-1,ASSFLAGEVYNEQF